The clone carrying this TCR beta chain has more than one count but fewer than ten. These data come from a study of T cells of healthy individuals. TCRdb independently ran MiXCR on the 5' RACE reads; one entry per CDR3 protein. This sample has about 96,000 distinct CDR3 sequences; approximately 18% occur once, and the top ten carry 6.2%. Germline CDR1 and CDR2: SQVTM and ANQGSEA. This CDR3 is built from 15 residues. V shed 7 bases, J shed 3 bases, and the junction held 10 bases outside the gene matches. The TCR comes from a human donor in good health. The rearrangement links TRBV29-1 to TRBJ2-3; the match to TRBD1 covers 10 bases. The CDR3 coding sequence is TGCAGCGCCCGAGGACAGGGGGGGGCTACAGATACGCAGTATTTT. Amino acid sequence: CSARGQGGATDTQYF.